The source of this T cell receptor beta chain is a study of liver allograft versus peripheral blood T cells. Study-wide context: The study compared liver allograft T cell receptor repertoires against peripheral blood repertoires of liver transplant recipients.

J lost 5 bases, V lost 2 bases, and 3 bases had no gene match. The CDR3 has 15 amino acids. CDR1 MNHEY and CDR2 SVGAGI come from the germline V gene. Via MiXCR, TCRdb re-called the reads, giving one row per CDR3 protein. The data hold a few thousand distinct CDR3 sequences, with 15% to 20% observed a single time. The J gene is TRBJ2-5, the V gene TRBV6-5, with 12 bases identical to TRBD2. This TCR came from a human patient who had a liver transplant. Some T cells here may be from the graft donor. CDR3 region: CASSYLAGGRETQYF. The CDR3 nucleotides are TGTGCCAGCAGTTACCTAGCGGGGGGGCGGGAGACCCAGTACTTC.